This T cell receptor beta chain was sequenced in a study of OX40 agonist ivuxolimab in advanced cancers. About the full investigation: Ivuxolimab, which targeted the costimulatory receptor OX40 (CD134), was an agonistic, fully human IgG2 monoclonal antibody. The dose-escalation cohort was 82.7% male with a mean age of about 54 years, ranging from about 23 to 85. Partial responses were achieved by three dose-escalation patients, of whom one had hepatocellular carcinoma and two had cutaneous melanoma. Patients were allowed to have had prior anti-PD-1, anti-PD-L1 or anti-CTLA-4 therapy, and around 40% of the dose-escalation patients had previously received checkpoint inhibitors. Intravenous ivuxolimab was administered to patients every 2 weeks at six dose levels: 0.01, 0.1, 0.3, 1.5, 3 and 10 mg/kg. The monotherapy dose-escalation portion (N ≈ 50 patients) of the phase I ivuxolimab trial is reported in the paper. Of the roughly 52 dose-escalation patients, hepatocellular carcinoma was present in about 20, melanoma in roughly 15, renal cell carcinoma in 9 and head and neck cancer in 9. Peripheral TCRbeta sequencing aimed to test whether ivuxolimab altered TCR sequence diversity and caused clonal T-cell expansion.

With respect to this clone: Its antigen is unknown. The sample holds no much larger clone one base away, and base qualities are not on file.

Genomic DNA was extracted from sorted cells for sequencing of the TCRbeta CDR3 region. TCRbeta CDR3 regions were sequenced using the immunoSEQ Assay. As stored in TCRdb, this immuneACCESS dataset retains in-frame rearrangements with V and J assigned. A fraction of the clones does not appear; measured against another copy, unresolved V genes explain less than half of the discrepancy, and the remainder lacks a known reason. Recorded for this sample are about 96,000 clones; about 84% of them occurred a single time. The top ten clones comprise less than 6% of the sample. The trial excluded patients who had a history of autoimmune disease or who were on systemic immunosuppression. Peripheral blood for TCR sequencing was collected from all dose cohorts at baseline, on cycle 4 day 1, and on cycle 7 day 1. Samples were obtained from an open-label, multicenter, first-in-human phase I dose-escalation trial of ivuxolimab. The trial enrolled adults with locally advanced or metastatic head and neck squamous cell, hepatocellular, melanoma or renal cell carcinoma. Before TCR sequencing, CD4+ T cells and CD8+ T cells were sorted from peripheral blood as separate populations.

Here is what the overall study found, with its caveats: Low levels of normalized T-cell clonal expansion were also shown by some nonresponding patients. Which antigens the clonally expanded peripheral T cells were specific for was not determined. At doses of 0.1 to 3.0 mg/kg, clonal expansion of both CD4+ and CD8+ blood T cells was observed from baseline to week 6. After ivuxolimab, more expanded clones were found on average in CD8+ T cells than in CD4+ T cells. Partial responders in the 0.1-3.0 mg/kg groups had among the lowest normalized peripheral clonal expansion, especially among CD8+ T cells.

The material sequenced was CD4+ or CD8+ T cells sorted from blood, taken in a trial of the OX40 agonist ivuxolimab. This receptor was taken from an adult with an advanced solid tumor such as melanoma, head and neck, liver or kidney cancer.

The CDR3 loop reads CASSVEGNYGYTF. The DNA sequence is TGTGCCAGCAGCGTAGAGGGGAACTATGGCTACACCTTC. The chain links TRBV9 with TRBJ1-2, with TRBD1 as a weak D call on 5 bases. The CDR3 sequence holds 13 residues, the cysteine and phenylalanine included. The CDR3 DNA has 39 bases and is translated from base 1. Trimming takes 0 bases from V and 2 bases from J, and the germline ends sit 5 bases apart. The germline V gene supplies CDR1 SGDLS and CDR2 YYNGEE.